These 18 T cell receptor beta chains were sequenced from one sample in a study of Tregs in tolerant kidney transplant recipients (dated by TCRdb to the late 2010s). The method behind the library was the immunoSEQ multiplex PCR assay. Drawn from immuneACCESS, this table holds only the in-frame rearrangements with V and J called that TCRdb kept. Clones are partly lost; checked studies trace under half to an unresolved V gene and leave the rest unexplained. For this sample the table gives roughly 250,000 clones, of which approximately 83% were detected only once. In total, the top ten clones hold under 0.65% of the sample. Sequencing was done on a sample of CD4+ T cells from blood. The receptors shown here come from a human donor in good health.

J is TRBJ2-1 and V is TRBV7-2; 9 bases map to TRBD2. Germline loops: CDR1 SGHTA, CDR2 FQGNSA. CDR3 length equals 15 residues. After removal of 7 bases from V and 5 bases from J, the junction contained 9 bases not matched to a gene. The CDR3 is CASIRRLAGNNEQFF. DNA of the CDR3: TGTGCCAGCATCCGAAGGCTAGCGGGGAACAATGAGCAGTTCTTC.

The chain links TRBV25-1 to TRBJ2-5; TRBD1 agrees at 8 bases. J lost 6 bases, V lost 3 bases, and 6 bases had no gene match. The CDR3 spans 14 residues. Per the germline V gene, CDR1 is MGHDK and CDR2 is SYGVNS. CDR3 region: CASSDPGGAKTQYF. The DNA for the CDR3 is TGTGCCAGCAGTGACCCAGGGGGCGCAAAGACCCAGTACTTC. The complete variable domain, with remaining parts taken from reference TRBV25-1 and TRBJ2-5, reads EADIYQTPRYLVIGTGKKITLECSQTMGHDKMYWYQQDPGMELHLIHYSYGVNSTEKGDLSSESTVSRIRTEHFPLTLESARPSHTSQYLCASSDPGGAKTQYFGPGTRLLVL.

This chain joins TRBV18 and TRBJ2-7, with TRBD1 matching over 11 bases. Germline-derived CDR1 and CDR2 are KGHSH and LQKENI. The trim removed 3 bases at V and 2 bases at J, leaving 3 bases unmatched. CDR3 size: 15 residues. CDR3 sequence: CASSPGQGDPYEQYF. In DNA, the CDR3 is TGTGCCAGCTCACCGGGACAGGGGGATCCCTACGAGCAGTACTTC.

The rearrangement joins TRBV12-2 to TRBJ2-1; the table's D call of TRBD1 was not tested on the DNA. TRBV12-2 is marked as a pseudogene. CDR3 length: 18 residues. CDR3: CASRDRLPRRGSHNEQFF. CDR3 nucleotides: TGTGCAAGTCGCGACAGGCTCCCCCGCAGGGGGTCGCACAATGAGCAGTTCTTC.

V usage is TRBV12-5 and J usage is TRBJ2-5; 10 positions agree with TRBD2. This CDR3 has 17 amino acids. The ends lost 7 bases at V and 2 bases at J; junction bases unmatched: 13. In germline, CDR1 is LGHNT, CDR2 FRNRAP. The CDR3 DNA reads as TGTGCTAGTGCCATCGGGTCTAGCGGGAGCCTTCAAGAGACCCAGTACTTC. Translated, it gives CASAIGSSGSLQETQYF.

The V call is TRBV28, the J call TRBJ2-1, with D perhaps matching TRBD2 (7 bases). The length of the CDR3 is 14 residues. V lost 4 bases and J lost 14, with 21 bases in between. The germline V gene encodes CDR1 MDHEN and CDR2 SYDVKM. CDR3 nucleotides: TGTGCCAGCAGTTCTCGGCAGGGGAGGGGTATGGAGTTCTTC. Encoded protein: CASSSRQGRGMEFF.

The DNA for the CDR3 is TGTGCCAGCAGTTTGCAGGGTAATCAGCCCCAGCATTTT. Its translation is CASSLQGNQPQHF. V is TRBV6-1 and J is TRBJ1-5; maybe TRBD1 (5 bases). The CDR3 sequence is 13 residues long. Germline V gene lookup returns CDR1 MNHNS and CDR2 SASEGT. Deletions cut 5 bases from V and 4 bases from J, with 9 bases between.

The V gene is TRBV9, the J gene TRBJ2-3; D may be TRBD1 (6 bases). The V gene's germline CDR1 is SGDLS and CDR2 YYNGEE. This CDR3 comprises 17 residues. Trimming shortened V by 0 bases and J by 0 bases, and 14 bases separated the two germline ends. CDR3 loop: CASSVALTGPSTDTQYF. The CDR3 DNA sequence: TGTGCCAGCAGCGTAGCATTGACAGGCCCCAGCACAGATACGCAGTATTTT.

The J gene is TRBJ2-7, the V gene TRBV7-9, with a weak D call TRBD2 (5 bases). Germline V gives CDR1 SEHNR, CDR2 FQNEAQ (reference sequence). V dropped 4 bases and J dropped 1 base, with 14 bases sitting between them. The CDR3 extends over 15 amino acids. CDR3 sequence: CASSSLTRASYEQYF. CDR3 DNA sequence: TGTGCCAGCAGCTCACTTACTAGGGCTTCCTACGAGCAGTACTTC.

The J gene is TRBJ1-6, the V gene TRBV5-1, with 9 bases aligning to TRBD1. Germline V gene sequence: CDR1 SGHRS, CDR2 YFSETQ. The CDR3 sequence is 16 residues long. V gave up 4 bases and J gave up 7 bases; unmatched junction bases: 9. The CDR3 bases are TGCGCCAGCAGCCAATGGACAGGGGCCGGGAATTCACCCCTCCACTTT. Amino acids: CASSQWTGAGNSPLHF.

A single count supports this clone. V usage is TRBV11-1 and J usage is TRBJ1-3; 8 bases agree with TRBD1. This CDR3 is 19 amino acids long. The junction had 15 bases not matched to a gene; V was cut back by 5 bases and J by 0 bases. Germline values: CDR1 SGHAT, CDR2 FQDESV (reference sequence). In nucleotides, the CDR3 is TGTGCCAGCAGCCATCGTACCGGGACAGGAGATTTCTCTGGAAACACCATATATTTT. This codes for CASSHRTGTGDFSGNTIYF.

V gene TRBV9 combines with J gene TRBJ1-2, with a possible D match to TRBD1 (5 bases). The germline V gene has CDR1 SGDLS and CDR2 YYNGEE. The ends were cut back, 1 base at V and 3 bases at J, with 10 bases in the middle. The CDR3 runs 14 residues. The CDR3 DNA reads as TGTGCCAGCAGCGTAAACATGGGGGACTATGGCTACACCTTC. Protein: CASSVNMGDYGYTF.

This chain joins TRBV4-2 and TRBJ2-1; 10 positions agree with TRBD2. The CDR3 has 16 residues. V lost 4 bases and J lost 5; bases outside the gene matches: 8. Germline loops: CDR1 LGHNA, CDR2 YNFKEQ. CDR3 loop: CASSLGLAGDDNEQFF. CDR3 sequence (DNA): TGTGCCAGCAGCCTGGGCCTAGCGGGGGACGACAATGAGCAGTTCTTC.

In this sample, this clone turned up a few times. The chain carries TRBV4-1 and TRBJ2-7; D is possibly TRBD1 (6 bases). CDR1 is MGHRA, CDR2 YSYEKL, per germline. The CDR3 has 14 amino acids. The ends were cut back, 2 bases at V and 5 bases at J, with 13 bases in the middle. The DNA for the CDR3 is TGCGCCAGCAGCCAATGGCAGGGGCCCCACGAGCAGTACTTC. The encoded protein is CASSQWQGPHEQYF.

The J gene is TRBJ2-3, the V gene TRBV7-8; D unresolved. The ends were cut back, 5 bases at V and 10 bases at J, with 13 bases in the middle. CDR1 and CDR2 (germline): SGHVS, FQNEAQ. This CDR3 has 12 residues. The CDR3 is CASSKKVSPQYF. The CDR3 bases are TGTGCCAGCAGCAAAAAGGTTTCTCCGCAGTATTTT.

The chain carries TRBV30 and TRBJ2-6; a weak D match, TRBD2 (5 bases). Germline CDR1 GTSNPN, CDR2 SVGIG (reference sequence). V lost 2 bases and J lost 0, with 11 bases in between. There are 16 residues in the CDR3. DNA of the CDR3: TGTGCCTGGAGTAGCCTGGAGGTCTCTGGGGCCAACGTCCTGACTTTC. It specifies CAWSSLEVSGANVLTF.

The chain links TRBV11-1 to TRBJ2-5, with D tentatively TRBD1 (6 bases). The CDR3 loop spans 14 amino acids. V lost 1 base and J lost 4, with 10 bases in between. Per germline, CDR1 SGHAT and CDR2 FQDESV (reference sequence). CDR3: CASSLVPRGETQYF. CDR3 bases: TGTGCCAGCAGCTTAGTGCCCAGGGGAGAGACCCAGTACTTC.

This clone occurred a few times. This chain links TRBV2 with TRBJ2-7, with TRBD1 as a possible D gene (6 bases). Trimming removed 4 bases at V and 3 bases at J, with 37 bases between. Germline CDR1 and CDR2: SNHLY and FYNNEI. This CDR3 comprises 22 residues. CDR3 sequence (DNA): TGTGCCAGCAGTGTAGGAGCAATAGCCCTCTGGAGCACAACCCGGGACATCTACGAGCAGTACTTC. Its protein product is CASSVGAIALWSTTRDIYEQYF.